The present T cell receptor (beta chain) was sequenced within a study of blood T cell repertoires in COVID-19. Profiled with immunoSEQ multiplex PCR; TCRdb holds only in-frame clones, not every one. The sample holds 300,000 to 400,000 clones, 75% to 90% seen once. V lost 0 bases and J 2 bases, leaving 2 bases between the germline ends. Germline V gene data show CDR1 as SGHRS and CDR2 as YFSETQ. This CDR3 has 12 residues. Concerning this clone: Distinct nucleotide sequences in the sample also encode this CDR3.

The sequenced sample consisted of peripheral blood. The genes are TRBV5-1 and TRBJ1-2, with unresolved D. This sequence was found in a woman aged 45-60 years with COVID-19, enrolled during active disease. The CDR3 protein is CASSLANYGYTF. CDR3 nucleotides: TGCGCCAGCAGCTTGGCAAACTATGGCTACACCTTC. Variable domain in full (rest from reference TRBV5-1 and TRBJ1-2): KAGVTQTPRYLIKTRGQQVTLSCSPISGHRSVSWYQQTPGQGLQFLFEYFSETQRNKGNFPGRFSGRQFSNSRSEMNVSTLELGDSALYLCASSLANYGYTFGSGTRLTVV.